The rows below give T cell receptor beta chains drawn from one sample of a study of regulatory T cells in long-lasting Graves disease. TCRdb redid the calling of the multiplex PCR reads with MiXCR, one entry per CDR3 protein. The sample has about 470,000 distinct CDR3 sequences; around 20% are singletons. The specimen was peripheral blood mononuclear cells (PBMCs), collected when the disease was refractory, from a patient treated with antithyroid drugs. Receptors were obtained from a female donor with Graves disease. Each CDR3 is given with its conserved first and last residue. A D gene is named only where the DNA matches it firmly. Size tells how often a clone was seen (once, few, many) or the class of an expanded clone, and some rows leave it out.

V gene	D gene	clone size	J gene	CDR3 protein	CDR3 DNA
TRBV7-8	TRBD2	many	TRBJ2-7	CASSSRLADSEQYF	TGTGCCAGCAGCTCCCGGCTAGCGGACTCCGAGCAGTACTTC
TRBV9	.	.	TRBJ1-2	CASSVDLESAYGYTF	TGTGCCAGCAGCGTAGATCTGGAGTCGGCCTATGGCTACACCTTC
TRBV11-2	TRBD1	many	TRBJ1-1	CASSAYRGHTEAFF	TGTGCCAGCAGCGCCTACAGGGGACACACTGAAGCTTTCTTT
TRBV28	.	many	TRBJ1-5	CASSLSPRTKNQPQHF	TGTGCCAGCAGTTTATCCCCCCGGACTAAAAATCAGCCCCAGCATTTT
TRBV7-9	.	.	TRBJ1-2	CASSLGGIYGYTF	TGTGCCAGCAGCTTAGGCGGGATATATGGCTACACCTTC
TRBV29-1	.	many	TRBJ1-4	CSVEEDGNEKLFF	TGCAGCGTTGAAGAGGATGGTAATGAAAAACTGTTTTTT
TRBV27	.	many	TRBJ1-1	CARIIFVNTEAFF	TGTGCCAGGATTATATTTGTGAACACTGAAGCTTTCTTT
TRBV28	.	many	TRBJ1-1	CASRHQGLNTEAFF	TGTGCCAGCAGGCACCAGGGACTGAACACTGAAGCTTTCTTT
TRBV6-1	.	many	TRBJ2-5	CASTTTQETQYF	TGTGCCAGCACCACCACGCAAGAGACCCAGTACTTC
TRBV7-6	.	.	TRBJ2-3	CASRRRSTSTDTQYF	TGTGCCAGCAGGCGCCGATCGACTAGCACAGATACGCAGTATTTT
TRBV11-2	.	many	TRBJ2-7	CASSLTLSLAYEQYF	TGTGCCAGCAGCTTAACCCTCTCTTTAGCCTACGAGCAGTACTTC
TRBV7-2	.	many	TRBJ2-2	CASSFAGSTPGELFF	TGTGCCAGCAGCTTCGCAGGATCCACCCCCGGGGAGCTGTTTTTT
TRBV10-3	.	few	TRBJ2-7	CAIRGIPWEQYF	TGTGCCATCCGCGGGATTCCGTGGGAGCAGTACTTC
TRBV6-1	TRBD1	.	TRBJ2-7	CASSDRQGSYEQYF	TGTGCCAGCAGTGATCGACAGGGGTCCTACGAGCAGTACTTC
TRBV28	.	few	TRBJ2-7	CASSRLGASWEQYF	TGTGCCAGCAGTCGATTGGGAGCTTCTTGGGAGCAGTACTTC
TRBV7-4	.	.	TRBJ2-1	CASSASGVSYNEQFF	TGTGCCAGCAGTGCCTCGGGAGTCTCCTACAATGAGCAGTTCTTC
TRBV15	.	many	TRBJ1-4	CATSIGDGRREKLFF	TGTGCCACCAGCATTGGCGACGGAAGGAGAGAAAAACTGTTTTTT
TRBV27	TRBD2	.	TRBJ2-1	CASRLSGSSYNEQFF	TGTGCCAGCAGACTGAGCGGGAGCTCCTACAATGAGCAGTTCTTC
TRBV4-1	.	.	TRBJ2-2	CASSQVLTGELFF	TGCGCCAGCAGCCAAGTCCTCACCGGGGAGCTGTTTTTT
TRBV3-1	.	many	TRBJ1-1	CASSQAPGRGPEAFF	TGTGCCAGCAGCCAAGCTCCAGGTCGAGGTCCCGAAGCTTTCTTT
TRBV3-1	TRBD1	few	TRBJ1-1	CASSHSDRPNTEAFF	TGTGCCAGCAGCCACTCGGACAGGCCGAACACTGAAGCTTTCTTT
TRBV2	TRBD2	many	TRBJ2-7	CASRTRGSGSTSEQYF	TGTGCCAGCAGAACACGCGGTAGCGGGAGCACGAGCGAGCAGTACTTC
TRBV5-1	TRBD2	few	TRBJ2-4	CASSLDAGVGKNIQYF	TGCGCCAGCAGCTTGGATGCGGGAGTCGGCAAAAACATTCAGTACTTC
TRBV6-1	.	few	TRBJ2-7	CASRETGSYEQYF	TGTGCCAGCAGGGAGACAGGCTCCTACGAGCAGTACTTC
TRBV28	TRBD2	many	TRBJ2-7	CASSSPGLVGSYEQYF	TGTGCCAGCAGTTCTCCGGGACTAGTGGGATCCTACGAGCAGTACTTC
TRBV29-1	.	many	TRBJ1-2	CSVVNPAAYGYTF	TGCAGCGTTGTCAACCCAGCAGCTTATGGCTACACCTTC
TRBV6-1	.	many	TRBJ1-2	CASSEAIPGYTF	TGTGCCAGCAGTGAAGCCATCCCTGGCTACACCTTC
TRBV20-1	TRBD1	few	TRBJ1-2	CSAPPRPTDRGAYGFYGYTF	TGCAGTGCCCCGCCTCGCCCAACCGACAGGGGCGCCTACGGATTCTATGGCTACACCTTC
TRBV14	.	few	TRBJ2-7	CASSPGSYGEQYF	TGTGCCAGCAGCCCCGGGTCGTATGGGGAGCAGTACTTC
TRBV4-1	.	few	TRBJ2-5	CASSQDRPPQETQYF	TGCGCCAGCAGCCAAGATAGGCCTCCCCAAGAGACCCAGTACTTC
TRBV27	.	many	TRBJ2-7	CASRGTYAYEQYF	TGTGCCAGCAGAGGGACGTATGCCTACGAGCAGTACTTC
TRBV30	.	many	TRBJ1-1	CAWSPWDTEAFF	TGTGCCTGGAGTCCATGGGACACTGAAGCTTTCTTT
TRBV6-1	.	many	TRBJ2-5	CASVTGTYQETQYF	TGTGCCAGCGTAACGGGCACGTACCAAGAGACCCAGTACTTC
TRBV11-2	.	few	TRBJ2-6	CASSFHWARDSGANVLTF	TGTGCCAGCAGCTTTCACTGGGCCCGCGATTCTGGGGCCAACGTCCTGACTTTC
TRBV11-2	.	many	TRBJ2-7	CASSLGGTLTYEQYF	TGTGCCAGCAGCTTAGGTGGCACCTTGACCTACGAGCAGTACTTC
TRBV27	TRBD2	many	TRBJ2-7	CASSFSPGTSGSYEQYF	TGTGCCAGCAGTTTTTCTCCCGGGACTAGCGGGTCCTACGAGCAGTACTTC
TRBV30	.	few	TRBJ1-1	CAWGYRDTEAFF	TGTGCCTGGGGTTACAGGGATACTGAAGCTTTCTTT
TRBV7-2	TRBD2	.	TRBJ2-7	CASSLETSALRSYEQYF	TGTGCCAGCAGCTTAGAGACTAGCGCACTTCGCTCCTACGAGCAGTACTTC
TRBV13	.	many	TRBJ2-5	CASSLGRQGETQYF	TGTGCCAGCAGCTTAGGCCGGCAGGGAGAGACCCAGTACTTC
TRBV6-1	.	few	TRBJ2-7	CASVEPPAREQYF	TGTGCCAGCGTCGAACCTCCTGCACGGGAGCAGTACTTC
TRBV19	TRBD2	few	TRBJ2-7	CASSMSGGWHEQYF	TGTGCCAGTAGTATGAGCGGGGGCTGGCACGAGCAGTACTTC
TRBV19	.	many	TRBJ1-2	CASSTTSYGYTF	TGTGCCAGTAGTACTACTTCCTATGGCTACACCTTC
TRBV28	.	many	TRBJ2-2	CASRATGANTGELFF	TGTGCCAGCAGGGCGACCGGGGCCAACACCGGGGAGCTGTTTTTT
TRBV6-1	.	few	TRBJ2-5	CASSRNHLQETQYF	TGTGCCAGCAGCCGGAACCACCTTCAAGAGACCCAGTACTTC
TRBV29-1	.	once	TRBJ2-1	CSVETASAEYNEQFF	TGCAGCGTTGAGACGGCTAGCGCCGAGTACAATGAGCAGTTCTTC
TRBV11-2	.	many	TRBJ2-2	CASSLNLGGRYTGELFF	TGTGCCAGCAGCTTAAATCTGGGAGGTCGGTACACCGGGGAGCTGTTTTTT
TRBV2	.	many	TRBJ1-1	CASSDPNTEAFF	TGCGCCAGCAGTGACCCGAACACTGAAGCTTTCTTT
TRBV3-1	.	.	TRBJ1-6	CASSQAQSSYNSPLHF	TGTGCCAGCAGCCAAGCCCAGAGCTCCTATAATTCACCCCTCCACTTT
TRBV12-3/TRBV12-4	.	many	TRBJ2-7	CASSMGGSLRYEQYF	TGTGCCAGCAGCATGGGGGGTTCTTTACGCTACGAGCAGTACTTC
TRBV7-2	TRBD2	.	TRBJ2-7	CASSPTGGSGSYEQYF	TGTGCCAGCAGCCCGACCGGGGGTAGCGGGAGTTACGAGCAGTACTTC
TRBV6-1	.	many	TRBJ2-2	CASSFPLDRLNTGELFF	TGTGCCAGCAGCTTTCCACTTGACAGGCTAAACACCGGGGAGCTGTTTTTT
TRBV7-9	.	many	TRBJ1-2	CASSLAWVGGGYTF	TGTGCCAGCAGCTTAGCATGGGTCGGAGGTGGCTACACCTTC
TRBV25-1	.	.	TRBJ2-4	CASRRRGTKVAKNIQYF	TGTGCCAGCCGCCGTCGAGGGACAAAAGTAGCCAAAAACATTCAGTACTTC